This entry describes one T cell receptor beta chain. The CDR3 sequence is 15 residues long. Germline V lookup: CDR1 SGHRS, CDR2 YFSETQ. The V and J ends lost 4 bases and 7 bases, in that order; junction bases with no gene match: 11. These data belong to a study of control samples from healthy donors and cancer patients. Profiling relied on immunoSEQ multiplex PCR, and the TCRdb table lists in-frame clones only, not all of them. This table holds about 49,000 clones, 80% to 90% found once. Sequencing was done on a sample of PBMCs. The clonotype originates from a woman between 45 and 60 years old with lung cancer. This chain uses TRBV5-1 with TRBJ1-2; 9 bases align to TRBD1. The CDR3 DNA is TGCGCCAGCAGCCCCCAACCGGGACAGGGCGGTGGCTACACCTTC. It translates to CASSPQPGQGGGYTF.